The rows below give T cell receptor beta chains drawn from one sample of a study of blood T cells in healthy people across ages. TCRdb re-called the 5' RACE reads with MiXCR, one entry per CDR3 protein. The table shows some 790,000 distinct CDR3 sequences, with 25% to 35% occurring only once. What was sequenced was blood. These TCRs come from a woman older than 75 in good health. CDR3s include the opening cysteine and the closing phenylalanine or tryptophan. The D gene is left open where the match is weak. A row's size may be missing; if present it is once, few, many or a size class.

d_call: -; clone_size: -; j_call: TRBJ1-1; v_call: TRBV29-1; cdr3_nt: TGCAGCGCTGAAGATCTTCGGGGATCGAGACAGGCGAGGAACACTGAAGCTTTCTTT; cdr3_aa: CSAEDLRGSRQARNTEAFF
d_call: -; clone_size: -; j_call: TRBJ2-7; v_call: TRBV15; cdr3_nt: TGTGCCGCCAGCAGAGATAACACAGGGAGTCACTACGAGCAGTACTTC; cdr3_aa: CAASRDNTGSHYEQYF
d_call: TRBD2; clone_size: many; j_call: TRBJ2-3; v_call: TRBV7-9; cdr3_nt: TGTGCCAGCACCACGGCTCTAGCGGGGACAGATACGCAGTATTTT; cdr3_aa: CASTTALAGTDTQYF
d_call: TRBD1; clone_size: few; j_call: TRBJ1-2; v_call: TRBV6-2/TRBV6-3; cdr3_nt: TGTGCCAGCAGAGGAGTTGGGACAGGGGCTAACTATGGCTACACCTTC; cdr3_aa: CASRGVGTGANYGYTF
d_call: TRBD1; clone_size: few; j_call: TRBJ1-1; v_call: TRBV12-3/TRBV12-4; cdr3_nt: TGTGCCAGCAGTTTATGGGACAGTATGAACACTGAAGCTTTCTTT; cdr3_aa: CASSLWDSMNTEAFF
d_call: -; clone_size: few; j_call: TRBJ2-3; v_call: TRBV11-3; cdr3_nt: TGTGCCAGCAGCTTAGTCTCGGGACATTTAGGAGATACGCAGTATTTT; cdr3_aa: CASSLVSGHLGDTQYF
d_call: -; clone_size: many; j_call: TRBJ1-2; v_call: TRBV12-5; cdr3_nt: TGTGCTAGTGGGCTTGACCGCGGCTACACCTTC; cdr3_aa: CASGLDRGYTF
d_call: -; clone_size: many; j_call: TRBJ1-2; v_call: TRBV5-1; cdr3_nt: TGCGCCAGCAGCTCCGGGGGCGTTAACTATGGCTACACCTTC; cdr3_aa: CASSSGGVNYGYTF
d_call: TRBD2; clone_size: -; j_call: TRBJ2-5; v_call: TRBV7-2; cdr3_nt: TGTGCCAGCAGCTCCCGGAGCGGGACTGAGACCCAGTACTTC; cdr3_aa: CASSSRSGTETQYF
d_call: -; clone_size: -; j_call: TRBJ1-4; v_call: TRBV5-1; cdr3_nt: TGCGCCAGCAGCTTCGGGACGAAGAATGAAAAACTGTTTTTT; cdr3_aa: CASSFGTKNEKLFF
d_call: TRBD1; clone_size: few; j_call: TRBJ2-3; v_call: TRBV24-1; cdr3_nt: TGTGCCACCAGTGATTTGACACAGGGGGAGGATACGCAGTATTTT; cdr3_aa: CATSDLTQGEDTQYF
d_call: TRBD2; clone_size: many; j_call: TRBJ2-5; v_call: TRBV5-1; cdr3_nt: TGTGCCAGCAGGCGGGGGCAAGAGACCCAGTACTTC; cdr3_aa: CASRRGQETQYF
d_call: -; clone_size: many; j_call: TRBJ2-7; v_call: TRBV20-1; cdr3_nt: TGCAGTGCCAACCGCGGACAGCTGTTCGACGAGCAGTACTTC; cdr3_aa: CSANRGQLFDEQYF
d_call: -; clone_size: -; j_call: TRBJ2-3; v_call: TRBV12-3/TRBV12-4; cdr3_nt: TGTGCCTGCAGTTTAGTACTGCCCACAGATACGCAGTATTTT; cdr3_aa: CACSLVLPTDTQYF
d_call: -; clone_size: few; j_call: TRBJ1-1; v_call: TRBV5-1; cdr3_nt: TGCGCCAGCAGCGCCATGCGGGGGATCAACACTGAAGCTTTCTTT; cdr3_aa: CASSAMRGINTEAFF
d_call: -; clone_size: -; j_call: TRBJ1-5; v_call: TRBV25-1; cdr3_nt: TGTGCCAGCAGGGCGGGAGGGTCTAACCAGCCCCAGCATTTT; cdr3_aa: CASRAGGSNQPQHF
d_call: -; clone_size: -; j_call: TRBJ1-2; v_call: TRBV13; cdr3_nt: TGTGCCAGCAGCTCCACCCGCGAGGCACAGAACTATGGCTACACCTTC; cdr3_aa: CASSSTREAQNYGYTF
d_call: TRBD2; clone_size: many; j_call: TRBJ2-5; v_call: TRBV7-2; cdr3_nt: TGTGCCAGCATCGAACTAGCGGGGGAGACCCAGTACTTC; cdr3_aa: CASIELAGETQYF